This TCR beta chain appears in the sequencing data of a study of T-cell memory formation after mild COVID-19. Study-level results: Day 15 to 85 contractors were CD4/CD8 balanced; later expanders leaned CD4+.

One entry per CDR3 protein results from TCRdb running MiXCR on the 5' RACE reads. The sample records 150,000 or so distinct CDR3 sequences, around 13% being singletons. Turning to this clonotype: Its specificity is unknown.

CDR1 is SGHDT, CDR2 YYEEEE, per germline. V lost 0 bases and J lost 3, with 8 bases in between. This CDR3 has 14 residues. The sample was PBMCs or a T cell subset sorted from them (not recorded which). The receptor comes from an adult woman who had mild COVID-19 (a few samples of this study predate the infection). Cell type and time point are not known. V is TRBV5-6 and J is TRBJ2-3; D unclear. Here the CDR3 DNA reads TGTGCCAGCAGCTTGGTACCCCAGACAGATACGCAGTATTTT. Protein sequence: CASSLVPQTDTQYF.